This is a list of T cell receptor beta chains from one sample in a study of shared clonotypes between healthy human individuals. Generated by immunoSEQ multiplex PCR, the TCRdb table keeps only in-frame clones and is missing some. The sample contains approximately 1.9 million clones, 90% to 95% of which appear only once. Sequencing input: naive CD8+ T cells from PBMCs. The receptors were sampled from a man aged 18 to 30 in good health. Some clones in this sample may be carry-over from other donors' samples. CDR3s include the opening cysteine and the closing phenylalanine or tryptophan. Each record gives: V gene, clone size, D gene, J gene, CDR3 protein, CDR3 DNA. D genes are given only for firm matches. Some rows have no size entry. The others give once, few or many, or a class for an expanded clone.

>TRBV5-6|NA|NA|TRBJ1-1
CASSLTGGNTEAFF
TGTGCCAGCAGCTTGACTGGCGGAAACACTGAAGCTTTCTTT
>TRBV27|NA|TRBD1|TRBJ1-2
CASSSNLDRGGYTF
TGTGCCAGCAGTTCCAACCTGGACAGGGGTGGCTACACCTTC
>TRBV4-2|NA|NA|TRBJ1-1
CASSQGWRTEAFF
TGTGCCAGCAGCCAAGGGTGGAGGACTGAAGCTTTCTTT
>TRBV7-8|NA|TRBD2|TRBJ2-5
CASSLVAGGLGRETQYF
TGTGCCAGCAGCTTAGTCGCGGGAGGGCTCGGGAGAGAGACCCAGTACTTC
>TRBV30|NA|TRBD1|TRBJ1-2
CAWTLFGTANYGYTF
TGTGCCTGGACCTTATTCGGGACAGCTAACTATGGCTACACCTTC
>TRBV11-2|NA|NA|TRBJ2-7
CASSPRAAGTAYEQYF
TGTGCCAGCAGCCCCCGAGCGGCAGGGACGGCCTACGAGCAGTACTTC
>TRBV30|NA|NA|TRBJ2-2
CAWSFTPGALELFF
TGTGCCTGGAGTTTTACTCCGGGGGCGTTGGAGCTGTTTTTT
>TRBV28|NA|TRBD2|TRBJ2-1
CASSEGLAGAGNEQFF
TGTGCCAGCAGTGAGGGACTAGCGGGAGCAGGGAATGAGCAGTTCTTC
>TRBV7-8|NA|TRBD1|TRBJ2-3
CASSLDRDRDGDTQYF
TGTGCCAGCAGCCTTGATCGGGACAGGGATGGAGATACGCAGTATTTT
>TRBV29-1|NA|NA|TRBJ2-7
CSVPGSSYEQYF
TGCAGCGTTCCAGGTAGCTCCTACGAGCAGTACTTC
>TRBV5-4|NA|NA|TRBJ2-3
CASSPNRADTQYF
TGTGCCAGCAGCCCCAACCGAGCAGATACGCAGTATTTT
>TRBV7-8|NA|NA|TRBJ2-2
CASSSRQQDTGELFF
TGTGCCAGCAGCTCTAGACAGCAGGACACCGGGGAGCTGTTTTTT
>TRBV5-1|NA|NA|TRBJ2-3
CASSTQGSPDTQYF
TGCGCCAGCAGCACACAGGGTTCCCCAGATACGCAGTATTTT
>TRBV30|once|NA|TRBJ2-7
CAWSRQAYEQYF
TGTGCCTGGAGTAGACAGGCCTACGAGCAGTACTTC
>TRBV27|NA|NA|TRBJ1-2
CASSTAGGYYGYTF
TGTGCCAGCAGTACCGCCGGCGGGTACTATGGCTACACCTTC
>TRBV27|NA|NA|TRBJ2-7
CASSNGGSYEQYF
TGTGCCAGCAGTAACGGTGGCTCCTACGAGCAGTACTTC
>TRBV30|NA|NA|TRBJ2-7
CAWSVGESYEQYF
TGTGCCTGGAGTGTGGGGGAATCCTACGAGCAGTACTTC
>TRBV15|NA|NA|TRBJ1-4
CATSLGEATNEKLFF
TGTGCCACCAGCCTGGGCGAGGCAACTAATGAAAAACTGTTTTTT
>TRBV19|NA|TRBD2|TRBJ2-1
CASSMPSGSFDEQFF
TGTGCCAGTAGTATGCCTAGCGGGAGCTTTGATGAGCAGTTCTTC
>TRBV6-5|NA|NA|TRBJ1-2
CASSYSETDLGYTF
TGTGCCAGCAGTTACTCGGAGACCGACCTGGGCTACACCTTC
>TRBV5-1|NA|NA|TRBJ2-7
CASSFLSRGSYEQYF
TGCGCCAGCAGCTTCCTGTCGAGGGGATCCTACGAGCAGTACTTC
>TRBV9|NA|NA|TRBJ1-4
CASSPTDFNEKLFF
TGTGCCAGCAGCCCGACAGACTTTAATGAAAAACTGTTTTTT
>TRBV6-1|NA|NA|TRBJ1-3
CASSEAPTRTGNTIYF
TGTGCCAGCAGTGAAGCCCCTACCCGGACTGGAAACACCATATATTTT
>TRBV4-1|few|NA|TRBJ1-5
CASSQVIEYSNQPQHF
TGCGCCAGCAGCCAGGTTATTGAGTATAGCAATCAGCCCCAGCATTTT
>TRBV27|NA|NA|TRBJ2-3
CASSYTPGASTDTQYF
TGTGCCAGCAGCTACACCCCAGGAGCTAGCACAGATACGCAGTATTTT
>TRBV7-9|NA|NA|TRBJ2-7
CASSLFRGTQTYEQYF
TGTGCCAGCAGCTTATTTCGGGGAACCCAAACCTACGAGCAGTACTTC
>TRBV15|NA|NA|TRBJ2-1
CATSTYYNEQFF
TGTGCCACCAGCACATACTACAATGAGCAGTTCTTC
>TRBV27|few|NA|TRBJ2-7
CASSLSRSYEQYF
TGTGCCAGCAGTTTATCGCGGTCCTACGAGCAGTACTTC
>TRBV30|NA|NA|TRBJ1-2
CAWSVPGDNYGYTF
TGTGCCTGGAGTGTACCCGGTGATAACTATGGCTACACCTTC
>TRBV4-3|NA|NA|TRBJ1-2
CASSQGSRQDHGYTF
TGCGCCAGCAGCCAAGGTTCTCGGCAGGATCATGGCTACACCTTC
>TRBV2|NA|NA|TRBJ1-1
CASSEGRKNTEAFF
TGTGCCAGCAGTGAAGGGCGGAAGAACACTGAAGCTTTCTTT
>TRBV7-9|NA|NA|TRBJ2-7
CASSSQGSDEQYF
TGTGCCAGCAGCTCACAGGGTTCTGACGAGCAGTACTTC
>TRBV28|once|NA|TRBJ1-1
CASSPYAPPSMNTEAFF
TGTGCCAGCAGCCCCTACGCGCCACCGAGCATGAACACTGAAGCTTTCTTT
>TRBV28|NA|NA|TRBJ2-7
CASSPLSGPSYEQYF
TGTGCCAGCAGTCCATTGAGCGGACCCTCCTACGAGCAGTACTTC
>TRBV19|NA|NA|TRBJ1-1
CASSIRGVPNTEAFF
TGTGCCAGTAGTATACGCGGGGTCCCGAACACTGAAGCTTTCTTT
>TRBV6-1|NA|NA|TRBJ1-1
CASSVGHYMNTEAFF
TGTGCCAGCAGTGTTGGACACTACATGAACACTGAAGCTTTCTTT
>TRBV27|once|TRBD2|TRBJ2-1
CASSPAGGLNEQFF
TGTGCCAGCAGTCCGGCGGGAGGGCTCAATGAGCAGTTCTTC
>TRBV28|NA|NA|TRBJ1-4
CASSPTGINEKLFF
TGTGCCAGCAGCCCAACAGGAATTAATGAAAAACTGTTTTTT
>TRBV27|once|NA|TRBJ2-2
CASSHLRGSNTGELFF
TGTGCCAGCAGTCATCTAAGGGGATCGAATACCGGGGAGCTGTTTTTT
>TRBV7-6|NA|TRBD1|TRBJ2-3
CASRDRQGVETQYF
TGTGCCAGCAGAGACCGACAGGGGGTGGAAACGCAGTATTTT
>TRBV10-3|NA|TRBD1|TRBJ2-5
CATGGTGGETQYF
TGTGCCACAGGCGGGACAGGGGGAGAGACCCAGTACTTC
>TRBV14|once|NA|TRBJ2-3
CASSYSGADTQYF
TGTGCCAGCAGCTACTCAGGGGCAGATACGCAGTATTTT
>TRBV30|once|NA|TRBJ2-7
CAWAQGLYGWSSYEQYF
TGTGCCTGGGCTCAGGGTTTGTACGGGTGGAGCTCCTACGAGCAGTACTTC
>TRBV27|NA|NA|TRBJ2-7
CASSLSGDSLYEQYF
TGTGCCAGCAGTTTAAGCGGGGACAGCCTCTACGAGCAGTACTTC
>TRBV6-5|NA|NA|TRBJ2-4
CASSYDTRSIQYF
TGTGCCAGCAGTTACGACACTAGAAGCATTCAGTACTTC
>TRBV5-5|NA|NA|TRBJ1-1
CASSLLVNTEAFF
TGTGCCAGCAGCTTGTTAGTGAACACTGAAGCTTTCTTT
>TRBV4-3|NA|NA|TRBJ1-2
CASSTTANYGYTF
TGCGCCAGCAGCACGACAGCGAACTATGGCTACACCTTC